Described below is a single T cell receptor (beta chain) sequence and its context. Antigen: not known. The data originate from a study of cytomegalovirus exposure and HLA in healthy donors. Overall study findings and caveats: The classifier reportedly diagnosed cytomegalovirus status with high specificity and sensitivity.

Method: immunoSEQ multiplex PCR; TCRdb's copy keeps in-frame clones and lacks some. This table holds around 49,000 clones, 92% found once. The donors were in the approximately 110-subject validation cohort; that cohort was separate from the approximately 700-subject first cohort. The CDR3 covers 15 residues. Germline CDR1 reads MRHNA; CDR2 reads SNTAGT. Trimming cost V 5 bases and J 5 bases, with 16 bases left between them. Sequencing was done on a sample of PBMCs. The V call is TRBV6-4, the J call TRBJ2-1; possible D gene TRBD2, 6 bases. This sequence was found in a man aged 18 to 30 in good health and CMV-seronegative. As DNA, the CDR3 is TGTGCCAGCAGTCCCATAGCGGAACCAAACAATGAGCAGTTCTTC. This gives the protein CASSPIAEPNNEQFF.